These T cell receptor beta chains were read from a single sample in a study of CD8 T cells in ankylosing spondylitis. TCRdb used MiXCR to reprocess the 5' RACE reads, holding one entry per CDR3 protein. The sample consists of about 160,000 distinct CDR3 sequences, roughly 18% of them appearing once. Sequences were obtained from blood, either unsorted or a sorted T cell fraction (not recorded which). These receptors were collected from a male donor with ankylosing spondylitis or in good health (not recorded which). CDR3s include the opening cysteine and the closing phenylalanine or tryptophan. Fields, in order: J gene, V gene, clone size, D gene, CDR3 DNA, CDR3 protein. D genes are given only for firm matches. Part of the rows lack a size; the others show once, few, many or a class for expanded clones.

>TRBJ2-3|TRBV28|few|.
TGTGCCAGCAGTTCGACCCGAGGGGCGATCAGCACAGATACGCAGTATTTT
CASSSTRGAISTDTQYF
>TRBJ2-7|TRBV5-6|.|TRBD2
TGTGCCAGCAGCTTCAGCGGGAGGCCTACCTACGAGCAGTACTTC
CASSFSGRPTYEQYF
>TRBJ2-3|TRBV5-1|few|TRBD2
TGCGCCAGCAGCTTATCCCTAGCGGATTCGCTCAGCTTGAGGTATTTT
CASSLSLADSLSLRYF
>TRBJ2-5|TRBV12-3/TRBV12-4|many|TRBD1
TGTGCCAGCAGTTTATCGACAGGGAAGGAGACCCAGTACTTC
CASSLSTGKETQYF
>TRBJ1-6|TRBV6-5|few|.
TGTGCCAGCAGTTACTGGGGGGAGGGGAATTCACCCCTCCACTTT
CASSYWGEGNSPLHF
>TRBJ2-1|TRBV5-4|.|TRBD2
TGTGCCAGCAGCTTGGCTGGACTAGCGGGAGACGCGCAGTTCTTC
CASSLAGLAGDAQFF
>TRBJ2-5|TRBV7-6|.|.
TGTGCCAGCAGCTTATCGGTTGGGTATGAAGAGACCCAGTACTTC
CASSLSVGYEETQYF
>TRBJ1-5|TRBV30|few|.
TGTGCCTGGAACAGTTATAGCAATCAGCCCCAGCATTTT
CAWNSYSNQPQHF
>TRBJ1-4|TRBV20-1|few|.
TGCAGTGCTAGAGATCCTAGGGGGGATGAAAAACTGTTTTTT
CSARDPRGDEKLFF
>TRBJ2-5|TRBV5-1|many|.
TGCGCCAGCAGCTTATCCGCCAGGGTGGCGACCCAGTACTTC
CASSLSARVATQYF
>TRBJ1-1|TRBV20-1|many|TRBD1
TGCAGTGCTAGAGAAAGACAGGGGGCTCAAGCTTTCTTT
CSARERQGAQAFF
>TRBJ1-5|TRBV19|.|.
TGTGCCAGTAGTACCCCCCCGGACCCCCAGCATTTT
CASSTPPDPQHF
>TRBJ2-3|TRBV7-3|many|.
TGTGCCAGCAGCTTCGCAGGACTGCGAGATACGCAGTATTTT
CASSFAGLRDTQYF
>TRBJ2-7|TRBV18|many|.
TGTGCCAGCTCACCATGGGACGTGGGTGGCTACGAGCAGTACTTC
CASSPWDVGGYEQYF
>TRBJ1-2|TRBV28|few|.
TGTGCCAGCAGTTTTGTGGTGGGCCATGGCTACACCTTC
CASSFVVGHGYTF
>TRBJ2-3|TRBV20-1|few|TRBD2
TGCAGTGCCCGGAGAGCGGGAACAGATACGCAGTATTTT
CSARRAGTDTQYF
>TRBJ1-1|TRBV18|many|.
TGTGCCAGCTCACCACCGGTAGGGAGGCACACTGAAGCTTTCTTT
CASSPPVGRHTEAFF
>TRBJ2-3|TRBV10-2|many|.
TGCGCCAGCAGTGATAGGAGGAGAGGGACAGATACGCAGTATTTT
CASSDRRRGTDTQYF
>TRBJ1-3|TRBV18|many|.
TGTGCCAGCTCAAACTTTGTCGGATCTGGAAACACCATATATTTT
CASSNFVGSGNTIYF
>TRBJ2-1|TRBV20-1|many|TRBD2
TGCAGTGCTAGCAGGGGACTAGCGGGAGGGCTAAATGAGCAGTTCTTC
CSASRGLAGGLNEQFF
>TRBJ1-3|TRBV12-3/TRBV12-4|few|.
TGTGCCAGCAGCCAAGGGGCCATCTCTGGAAACACCATATATTTT
CASSQGAISGNTIYF
>TRBJ2-5|TRBV29-1|.|.
TGCAGCGTTCTTAATCTGAGGGAAGAGACCCAGTACTTC
CSVLNLREETQYF
>TRBJ1-2|TRBV20-1|many|.
TGCAGTGCTTCCATGGGGGCCGATGGCTACACCTTC
CSASMGADGYTF
>TRBJ2-5|TRBV29-1|many|.
TGCAGCGTTGACCGTATACAAGAGACCCAGTACTTC
CSVDRIQETQYF
>TRBJ2-1|TRBV14|.|TRBD1
TGTGCCAGCAGCCAAGGGACAGGGTACTACAATGAGCAGTTCTTC
CASSQGTGYYNEQFF
>TRBJ1-5|TRBV6-1|.|.
TGTGCCAGCAGCTCTAAGGTTGCGCAGGGCGGCAATCAGCCCCAGCATTTT
CASSSKVAQGGNQPQHF
>TRBJ1-5|TRBV16|.|.
TGTGCCAGCAGTGACGGTCGGCAGGGTGGAAATAATCAGCCCCAGCATTTT
CASSDGRQGGNNQPQHF
>TRBJ2-1|TRBV18|many|.
TGTGCCAGCTCACCGTATCAAGGTTATCATGAGCAGTTCTTC
CASSPYQGYHEQFF
>TRBJ2-2|TRBV12-3/TRBV12-4|few|.
TGTGCCAGCAGCGCTTTAAGGGCCGGGGAGCTGTTTTTT
CASSALRAGELFF
>TRBJ1-1|TRBV7-9|few|TRBD1
TGTGCCAGCAGCTTAGTGGGACAGGGGGACACTGAAGCTTTCTTT
CASSLVGQGDTEAFF
>TRBJ1-2|TRBV19|few|.
TGTGCCAGTAGTCCGTACCTGACAGAATCCTATAAGTACTATGGCTACACCTTC
CASSPYLTESYKYYGYTF
>TRBJ1-5|TRBV27|many|TRBD1
TGTGCCAGCAGAGCACAGGGGGCGGCCAATCAGCCCCAGCATTTT
CASRAQGAANQPQHF
>TRBJ1-4|TRBV3-1|many|.
TGTGCCAGCAGCCCCGATCCGGGACGGGGGGATGAAAAACTGTTTTTT
CASSPDPGRGDEKLFF
>TRBJ1-3|TRBV20-1|.|.
TGCAGTGCTAACCAGCACTCTGGAAACACCATATATTTT
CSANQHSGNTIYF
>TRBJ2-3|TRBV29-1|.|.
TGCACCCTTGCCTTCCCGAACACAGATACGCAGTATTTT
CTLAFPNTDTQYF
>TRBJ1-4|TRBV27|many|TRBD1
TGTGCCAGCAGGCGACAGGGCTCCGAAAAACTGTTTTTT
CASRRQGSEKLFF
>TRBJ2-3|TRBV11-2|.|.
TGTGCCAGCAGCCCGTGGCGGGATTATGTAGATACGCAGTATTTT
CASSPWRDYVDTQYF
>TRBJ2-7|TRBV30|.|TRBD1
TGTGCCTGGAGCACGGGACAGGGGACCTACGAGCAGTACTTC
CAWSTGQGTYEQYF
>TRBJ2-7|TRBV11-2|few|.
TGTGCCAGCAGAGAGAAGGGGCTTCGCTCCTACGAGCAGTACTTC
CASREKGLRSYEQYF
>TRBJ2-2|TRBV7-9|.|.
TGTGCCAGCAGCCGGGACTTCTTTACCGGGGAGCTGTTTTTT
CASSRDFFTGELFF